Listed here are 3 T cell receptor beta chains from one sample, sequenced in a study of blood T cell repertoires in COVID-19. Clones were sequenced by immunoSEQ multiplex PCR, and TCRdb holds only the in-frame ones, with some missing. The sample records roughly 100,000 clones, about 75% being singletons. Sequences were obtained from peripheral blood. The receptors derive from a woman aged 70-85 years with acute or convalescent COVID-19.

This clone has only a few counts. In DNA, the CDR3 is TGTGCCATCAGTTCCGGGACAGGCTTTATTGAAGCTTTCTTT. Protein sequence: CAISSGTGFIEAFF. This chain uses TRBV10-3 with TRBJ1-1; TRBD1 aligns across 8 bases. The germline V gene encodes CDR1 ENHRY and CDR2 SYGVKD. CDR3 size: 14 residues. V trimming: 5 bases; J trimming: 7 bases; junction bases outside the gene matches: 9.

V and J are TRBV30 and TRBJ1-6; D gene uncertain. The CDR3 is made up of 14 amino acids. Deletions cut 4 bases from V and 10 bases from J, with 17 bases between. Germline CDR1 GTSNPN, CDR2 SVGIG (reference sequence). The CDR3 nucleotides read TGTGCCTGGAACGGGAATCTTGGAGGGTCACCCCTCCACTTT. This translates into CAWNGNLGGSPLHF.

The CDR3 protein is CASSLGQGVVSSPLHF. In DNA form, the CDR3 reads TGTGCCAGCAGCTTAGGACAGGGGGTAGTGAGTTCACCCCTCCACTTT. The genes are TRBV7-8 and TRBJ1-6, with 9 bases that match TRBD1. The germline gives CDR1 SGHVS, CDR2 FQNEAQ. J lost 9 bases, V lost 1 base, and 7 bases had no gene match. CDR3 length: 16 amino acids.